Given below is one T cell receptor beta chain in context. Its antigen is unidentified. Unmatched junction bases numbered 6, after V lost 0 bases and J lost 7 bases. Germline values: CDR1 SGHRS, CDR2 YFSETQ. CDR3 length: 15 amino acids. The data stem from a study of shared clonotypes between healthy human individuals. Findings and caveats of the study: Non-shared clonotypes showed lower generation probabilities than clonotypes common to all four donors.

Here immunoSEQ multiplex PCR was the method, and the copy in TCRdb shows in-frame clones only, minus some. The sample yields about 2 million clones, 85% to 95% seen once. Material for sequencing was naive CD4+ T cells sorted from blood. Documented subset: CD45RA+ positively selected. The sequence came from a man between 18 and 29 years old in good health. V gene TRBV5-1 combines with J gene TRBJ2-7, with 11 bases aligning to TRBD2. CDR3 residues: CASSLETSGGYEQYF. The CDR3 DNA reads as TGCGCCAGCAGCTTGGAAACTAGCGGGGGTTATGAGCAGTACTTC. Full variable domain (rest looked up from reference TRBV5-1 and TRBJ2-7): KAGVTQTPRYLIKTRGQQVTLSCSPISGHRSVSWYQQTPGQGLQFLFEYFSETQRNKGNFPGRFSGRQFSNSRSEMNVSTLELGDSALYLCASSLETSGGYEQYFGPGTRLTVT.